These 25 T cell receptor beta chains originate from one sample sequenced in a study of T cells in Graves' hyperthyroidism and ophthalmopathy (dated by TCRdb to between 2017 and 2020). Library generation was performed with multiplex PCR. The listed sequencing device is Illumina HiSeq 2000. The TCR beta CDR3 regions were amplified from the RNA transcripts. The TCR CDR3 was subjected to a first round of RT-PCR using the HTBI primer set and the Qiagen OneStep RT-PCR kit. In TCRdb, the public reads were trimmed at Q25 with fastp and aligned with MiXCR, with productive beta chains retained. Duplicate CDR3 protein sequences are folded into a single record with the most common DNA and genes. A total of around 450,000 distinct CDR3 sequences appear in this sample, approximately 14% of them only once. The ten largest clonotypes hold roughly 13% of the sample. The sequenced sample was blood. Receptors originate from a young woman with Graves' hyperthyroidism.

The CDR3 region is CAISENRGRDGYTF. CDR3 coding DNA: TGTGCCATCAGTGAGAACAGGGGGCGAGATGGCTACACCTTC. This sequence joins TRBV10-3 and TRBJ1-2; 9 positions match TRBD1. This CDR3 is built from 14 residues. Germline CDR1 ENHRY, CDR2 SYGVKD. Losses at the gene ends were 2 bases for V and 6 bases for J; bases not matched to a gene: 4.

V is TRBV9 and J is TRBJ1-2; possibly TRBD1 for D (5 bases). Between the trimmed V and J ends, which lost 0 bases and 3 bases, there was a span of 12 bases. The germline V gene encodes CDR1 SGDLS and CDR2 YYNGEE. This CDR3 region has 15 residues. The CDR3 is CASSVGSVGDYGYTF. CDR3 nucleotides: TGTGCCAGCAGCGTAGGTTCTGTAGGGGACTATGGCTACACCTTC. The full variable domain, its missing parts supplied by reference TRBV9 and TRBJ1-2, is DSGVTQTPKHLITATGQRVTLRCSPRSGDLSVYWYQQSLDQGLQFLIQYYNGEERAKGNILERFSAQQFPDLHSELNLSSLELGDSALYFCASSVGSVGDYGYTFGSGTRLTVV.

This clonotype was observed at least ten times. The V and J genes are TRBV28 and TRBJ1-2, with 8 bases matching TRBD1. The germline V gene has CDR1 MDHEN and CDR2 SYDVKM. There are 15 residues in the CDR3. Germline trimming cut 7 bases from V and 4 bases from J; bases unmatched to any gene: 11. The DNA for the CDR3 is TGTGCCAGCACCCAGGGGGGACAGGCGTCCTATGGCTACACCTTC. It encodes CASTQGGQASYGYTF.

Concerning this clonotype itself: One end of the junction is discordant with germline, which a read error may explain. CDR3 residues: CASSYGLAGDRVYNEQLF. The CDR3 DNA reads as TGTGCCAGCAGCTACGGACTAGCGGGAGATAGAGTCTACAATGAGCAGCTCTTC. The rearrangement joins TRBV9 to TRBJ2-1; 13 bases match TRBD2. Germline assignment: CDR1 SGDLS and CDR2 YYNGEE. The CDR3 runs to 18 residues.

The DNA of the CDR3 is TGCAGCGTTGAAGGTCCGGACAGGTCCTATGGCTACACCTTC. This gives the protein CSVEGPDRSYGYTF. The rearrangement joins TRBV29-1 to TRBJ1-2, with TRBD1 identical over 7 bases. V lost 1 base to trimming and J lost 4 bases; unmatched junction nucleotides: 6. This CDR3 contains 14 residues. In germline, CDR1 is SQVTM, CDR2 ANQGSEA.

This clonotype was found many times. The rearrangement uses TRBV20-1 and TRBJ2-5, with 8 bases fitting TRBD1. The CDR3 runs 15 residues. V lost 6 bases and J lost 2; bases outside the gene matches: 11. The V gene's germline CDR1 is DFQATT and CDR2 SNEGSKA (reference sequence). This CDR3 is CSAPRTGTGQETQYF. DNA of the CDR3: TGCAGTGCCCCTAGAACCGGGACAGGACAAGAGACCCAGTACTTC.

The sample holds a few counts of this clonotype. CDR3 sequence (DNA): TGTGCCAGCAGTCCGCAGACAGGGGCGGGTGGGGCCAACGTCCTGACTTTC. Its protein is CASSPQTGAGGANVLTF. The gene calls are TRBV28 and TRBJ2-6; 8 bases match TRBD1. Germline V CDR1 and CDR2: MDHEN, SYDVKM. The CDR3 is 17 amino acids. V shed 5 bases, J shed 3 bases, and the junction held 9 bases outside the gene matches. The entire variable domain, with the rest obtained from reference TRBV28 and TRBJ2-6, is as follows: DVKVTQSSRYLVKRTGEKVFLECVQDMDHENMFWYRQDPGLGLRLIYFSYDVKMKEKGDIPEGYSVSREKKERFSLILESASTNQTSMYLCASSPQTGAGGANVLTFGAGSRLTVL.

This clonotype was counted at least ten times. The chain links TRBV3-1 to TRBJ2-6; no clear D. CDR3 size: 17 residues. Trimming took off 0 bases at V and 1 base at J, with 10 bases between the two ends. Germline CDR1 LGHDT, CDR2 YNNKEL (reference sequence). CDR3: CASSQDPVSSGANVLTF. CDR3 bases: TGTGCCAGCAGCCAAGATCCAGTAAGTTCTGGGGCCAACGTCCTGACTTTC.

The V call is TRBV12-3 or TRBV12-4, the J call TRBJ2-7, with D tentatively TRBD2 (6 bases). With 5 bases removed from V and 5 bases from J, the gap between germline ends came to 31 bases. The CDR3 is 19 residues long. CDR3 coding DNA: TGTGCCAGCAGTCCGGGGGATATTTTGCGGGAATTAGTTCCCCACGAGCAGTACTTC. Residues: CASSPGDILRELVPHEQYF.

This clonotype occurred many times. The chain couples TRBV20-1 to TRBJ2-7; no reliable D call. This CDR3 region has 12 residues. Germline CDR1 and CDR2: DFQATT and SNEGSKA (reference sequence). CDR3 in amino acids: CSDQFRVGEQYF. CDR3 nucleotide sequence: TGCAGCGACCAATTCCGAGTTGGCGAGCAGTACTTC.

This clonotype has at least ten counts. V is TRBV12-5 and J is TRBJ2-1, with 10 nucleotides matching TRBD2. The CDR3 has 17 residues. Trimming took 0 bases from V and 5 from J; bases not matched to a gene: 7. Per germline, CDR1 LGHNT and CDR2 FRNRAP. The CDR3: CASGLVLSTSGNNEQFF. The CDR3 DNA reads as TGTGCTAGTGGTTTGGTACTTTCCACTAGCGGGAACAATGAGCAGTTCTTC.

There are many counts of this clonotype. The gene calls are TRBV28 and TRBJ2-4; D possibly corresponds to TRBD1 (5 bases). The CDR3 extends over 15 amino acids. Germline lookup yields CDR1 MDHEN and CDR2 SYDVKM. With 6 bases removed from V and 0 bases from J, the gap between germline ends came to 12 bases. The CDR3 spells CASSPPGAAKNIQYF. The CDR3 DNA reads as TGTGCCAGCAGCCCACCTGGGGCAGCCAAAAACATTCAGTACTTC.

V gene TRBV6-1 combines with J gene TRBJ2-7, with 7 bases matching TRBD2. Unmatched junction bases numbered 9, after V lost 6 bases and J lost 4 bases. The CDR3 sequence is 14 residues long. In germline, CDR1 is MNHNS, CDR2 SASEGT. This CDR3 is CASRGREISYEQYF. Here the CDR3 DNA reads TGTGCCAGCAGAGGGAGGGAAATCTCATACGAGCAGTACTTC.

This clonotype has a handful of counts. This rearrangement joins TRBV10-3 to TRBJ2-7, with 7 bases identical to TRBD2. J was trimmed by 2 bases and V by 10 bases; bases with no gene match: 8. The V gene's germline CDR1 is ENHRY and CDR2 SYGVKD. The CDR3 spans 13 residues. The CDR3 spells CATRPAGAYEQYF. The CDR3 nucleotides read TGTGCCACCCGACCGGCGGGGGCCTACGAGCAGTACTTC.

The sample holds a few counts of this clonotype. The V gene is TRBV6-2 or TRBV6-3, the J gene TRBJ2-2, with D perhaps matching TRBD2 (5 bases). The CDR3 spans 15 residues. Germline V CDR1 and CDR2: MNHEY, SVGEGT. Trimming took 5 bases from V and 4 from J, leaving 14 bases between them. The CDR3 DNA follows: TGTGCCAGCAGTCTCGGGATCGTGTTCACCGGGGAGCTGTTTTTT. Translated, it gives CASSLGIVFTGELFF.

This clonotype was found a few times. This chain links TRBV19 with TRBJ2-3, with a tentative D call TRBD1 (6 bases). The germline gives CDR1 LNHDA, CDR2 SQIVND (reference sequence). Trimming pared 3 bases from V and 1 base from J, leaving 14 bases between. The CDR3 contains 16 residues. The CDR3 loop is CASSIRTAGRTDTQYF. The CDR3 coding sequence is TGTGCCAGTAGTATTAGGACAGCCGGACGCACAGATACGCAGTATTTT.

The chain is built from TRBV2 and TRBJ2-2; 12 bases line up with TRBD1. TRBJ1-1 matches the DNA end more closely, so the J call is doubtful. The CDR3 runs to 14 residues. CDR1 is SNHLY, CDR2 FYNNEI, per germline. Written as DNA, the CDR3 is TGTGCCAGCGGTTCCGGGACAGGGGGCCTGGGAGCTTTCTTT. It specifies CASGSGTGGLGAFF.

The rearrangement joins TRBV10-2 to TRBJ1-4; no firm D call. Germline V gene sequence: CDR1 WSHSY, CDR2 SAAADI. This CDR3 region has 14 residues. V dropped 2 bases and J dropped 8 bases, with 12 bases sitting between them. Here the CDR3 reads CASSEGGGVEKLFF. CDR3 coding DNA: TGCGCCAGCAGTGAGGGCGGAGGTGTCGAAAAACTGTTTTTT.

This clonotype appeared a few times. This chain links TRBV7-9 with TRBJ2-6, with D hard to call. Trimming removed 5 bases from V and 4 bases from J, with 15 bases in between. Looked up from germline, CDR1 is SEHNR and CDR2 is FQNEAQ (reference sequence). This CDR3 has 16 amino acids. The CDR3: CASSRLDLSGANVLTF. As DNA, the CDR3 is TGTGCCAGCAGCCGACTGGACCTCTCCGGGGCCAACGTCCTGACTTTC. Drawing the rest from reference TRBV7-9 and TRBJ2-6, the complete variable domain is DTGVSQNPRHKITKRGQNVTFRCDPISEHNRLYWYRQTLGQGPEFLTYFQNEAQLEKSRLLSDRFSAERPKGSFSTLEIQRTEQGDSAMYLCASSRLDLSGANVLTFGAGSRLTVL.

This clonotype was counted at least ten times. The rearrangement uses TRBV18 and TRBJ1-4, with 8 bases that match TRBD1. The CDR3 is 13 residues long. Germline V gives CDR1 KGHSH, CDR2 LQKENI. V lost 3 bases and J lost 7; bases outside the gene matches: 1. CDR3 in amino acids: CASSPGTGEKLFF. In nucleotides, the CDR3 is TGTGCCAGCTCACCCGGGACAGGTGAAAAACTGTTTTTT.

This clonotype was observed at least ten times. This sequence joins TRBV6-2 or TRBV6-3 and TRBJ1-5; D is undetermined. The V gene lost 0 bases and the J gene lost 0 bases, with 12 bases spanning the gap. The CDR3 is 17 residues long. Germline lookup yields CDR1 MNHEY and CDR2 SVGEGT. The chain's CDR3 is CASSYSHPLYSNQPQHF. The DNA of the CDR3 is TGTGCCAGCAGTTACTCTCACCCTCTTTATAGCAATCAGCCCCAGCATTTT.

This clonotype was seen ten or more times. The CDR3 nucleotides are TGTGCCAGCAGCCCCCGGGACAGCCACTACGAGCAGTACTTC. Translated: CASSPRDSHYEQYF. The chain combines TRBV7-2 with TRBJ2-7; the match to TRBD1 covers 7 bases. This CDR3 region has 14 residues. The germline V gene has CDR1 SGHTA and CDR2 FQGNSA. The V segment lost 5 bases and the J segment 3 bases; nucleotides outside the gene matches: 7.

Regarding this clonotype: A much larger clone sits a single nucleotide away, making a read error possible. The chain recombines TRBV7-3 with TRBJ2-7; either TRBD1 or TRBD2 may fit D (6 bases each). V lost 2 bases, J lost 4 bases, and 15 bases lay in between. Germline-derived CDR1 and CDR2 are SGHTA and FQGTGA. The length of the CDR3 is 15 residues. The CDR3 loop reads CASSLGAGTPYEQYF. The CDR3 bases are TGTGCCAGCAGCTTAGGTGCGGGGACACCTTACGAGCAGTACTTC.

The table lists this clonotype with many counts. This chain links TRBV7-2 with TRBJ2-7; 7 nucleotides line up with TRBD2. J lost 3 bases, V lost 4 bases, and 9 bases had no gene match. This CDR3 contains 15 residues. CDR1 and CDR2 (germline): SGHTA, FQGNSA. In DNA, the CDR3 is TGTGCCAGCAGCTGGGCTAGCGGACCTTTCTACGAGCAGTACTTC. This gives the protein CASSWASGPFYEQYF. Full variable domain (remainder filled in from reference TRBV7-2 and TRBJ2-7): GAGVSQSPSNKVTEKGKDVELRCDPISGHTALYWYRQSLGQGLEFLIYFQGNSAPDKSGLPSDRFSAERTGGSVSTLTIQRTQQEDSAVYLCASSWASGPFYEQYFGPGTRLTVT.

This clonotype was seen a handful of times. The rearrangement uses TRBV6-4 and TRBJ2-3; TRBD2 agrees at 13 bases. CDR3 size: 15 residues. Trimming at V came to 3 bases and at J to 5 bases, leaving 2 bases not matched to a gene. CDR1 and CDR2 (germline): MRHNA, SNTAGT. The CDR3 region has the DNA TGTGCCAGCAGTGAACTAGCGGGGGGGGAAGATACGCAGTATTTT. Encoded protein: CASSELAGGEDTQYF.